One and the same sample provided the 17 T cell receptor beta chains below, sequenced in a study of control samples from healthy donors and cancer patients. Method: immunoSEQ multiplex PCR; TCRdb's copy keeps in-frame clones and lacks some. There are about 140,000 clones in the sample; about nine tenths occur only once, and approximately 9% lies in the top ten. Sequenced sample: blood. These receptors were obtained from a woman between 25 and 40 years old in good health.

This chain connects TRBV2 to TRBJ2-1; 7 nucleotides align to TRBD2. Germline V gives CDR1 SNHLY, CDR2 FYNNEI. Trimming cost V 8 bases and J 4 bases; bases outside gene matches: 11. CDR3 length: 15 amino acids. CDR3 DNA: TGTGCCAGCGGGGCAGGGAGGGCCCAATACAATGAGCAGTTCTTC. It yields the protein CASGAGRAQYNEQFF.

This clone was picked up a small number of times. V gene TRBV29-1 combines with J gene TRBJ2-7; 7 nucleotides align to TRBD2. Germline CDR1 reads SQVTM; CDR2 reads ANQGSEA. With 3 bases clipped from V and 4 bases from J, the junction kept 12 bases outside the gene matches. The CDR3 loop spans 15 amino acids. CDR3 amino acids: CSVEYVGGAGYEQYF. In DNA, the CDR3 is TGCAGCGTTGAGTACGTCGGGGGAGCGGGGTACGAGCAGTACTTC.

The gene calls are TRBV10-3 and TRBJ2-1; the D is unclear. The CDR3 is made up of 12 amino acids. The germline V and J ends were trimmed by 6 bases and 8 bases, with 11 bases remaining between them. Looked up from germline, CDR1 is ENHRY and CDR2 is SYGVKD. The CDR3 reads CAISYLVDEQFF. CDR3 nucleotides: TGTGCCATCAGCTATTTAGTAGATGAGCAGTTCTTC.

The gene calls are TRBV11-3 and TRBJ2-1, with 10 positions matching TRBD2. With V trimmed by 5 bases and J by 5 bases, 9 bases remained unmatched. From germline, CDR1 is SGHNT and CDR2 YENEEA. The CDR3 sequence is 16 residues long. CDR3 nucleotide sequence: TGTGCCAGCAGCCTCGAAGCGGGAGGGCCTCACAATGAGCAGTTCTTC. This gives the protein CASSLEAGGPHNEQFF.

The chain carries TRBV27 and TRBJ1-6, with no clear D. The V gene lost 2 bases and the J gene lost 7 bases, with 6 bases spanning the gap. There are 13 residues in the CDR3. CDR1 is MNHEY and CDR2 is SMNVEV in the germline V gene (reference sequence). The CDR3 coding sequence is TGTGCCAGCAGTTTAATGGGGAATTCACCCCTCCACTTT. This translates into CASSLMGNSPLHF.

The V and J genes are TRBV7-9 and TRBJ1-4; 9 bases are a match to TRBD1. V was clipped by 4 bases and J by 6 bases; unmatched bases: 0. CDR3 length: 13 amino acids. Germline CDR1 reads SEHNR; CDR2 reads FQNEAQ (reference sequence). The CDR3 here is CASSWTGDEKLFF. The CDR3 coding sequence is TGTGCCAGCAGCTGGACAGGGGATGAAAAACTGTTTTTT.

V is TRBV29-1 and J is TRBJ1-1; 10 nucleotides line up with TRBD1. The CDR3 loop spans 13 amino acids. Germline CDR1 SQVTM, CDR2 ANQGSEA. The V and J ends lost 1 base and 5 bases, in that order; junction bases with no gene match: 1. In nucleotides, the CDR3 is TGCAGCGTTGAAGGGGGACAGGGGACTGAAGCTTTCTTT. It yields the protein CSVEGGQGTEAFF.

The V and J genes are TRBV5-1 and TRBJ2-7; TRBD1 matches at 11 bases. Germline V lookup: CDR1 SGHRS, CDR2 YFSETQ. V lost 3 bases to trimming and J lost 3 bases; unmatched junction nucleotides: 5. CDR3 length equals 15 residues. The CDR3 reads CASSSSGTGGYEQYF. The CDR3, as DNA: TGCGCCAGCAGCTCCTCCGGGACAGGGGGCTACGAGCAGTACTTC.

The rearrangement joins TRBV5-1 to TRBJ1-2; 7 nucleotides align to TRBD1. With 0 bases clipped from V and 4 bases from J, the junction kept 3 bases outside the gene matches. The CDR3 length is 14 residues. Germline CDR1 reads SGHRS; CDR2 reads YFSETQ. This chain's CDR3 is CASSLAGQSYGYTF. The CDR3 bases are TGCGCCAGCAGCTTGGCGGGACAGAGCTATGGCTACACCTTC. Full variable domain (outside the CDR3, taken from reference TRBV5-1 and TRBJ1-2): KAGVTQTPRYLIKTRGQQVTLSCSPISGHRSVSWYQQTPGQGLQFLFEYFSETQRNKGNFPGRFSGRQFSNSRSEMNVSTLELGDSALYLCASSLAGQSYGYTFGSGTRLTVV.

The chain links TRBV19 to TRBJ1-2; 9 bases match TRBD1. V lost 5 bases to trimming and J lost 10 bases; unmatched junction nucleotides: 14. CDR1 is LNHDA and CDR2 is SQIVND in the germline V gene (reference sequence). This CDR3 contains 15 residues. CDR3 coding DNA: TGTGCCAGTAGTTATCGGAGGGGACAGGGAATCGCCTACACCTTC. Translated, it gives CASSYRRGQGIAYTF. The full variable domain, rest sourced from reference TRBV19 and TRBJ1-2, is DGGITQSPKYLFRKEGQNVTLSCEQNLNHDAMYWYRQDPGQGLRLIYYSQIVNDFQKGDIAEGYSVSREKKESFPLTVTSAQKNPTAFYLCASSYRRGQGIAYTFGSGTRLTVV.

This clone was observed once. As DNA, the CDR3 is TGTGCCAGACAGATGGGAGGATCGAACACCGGGGAGCTGTTTTTT. Translated, it gives CARQMGGSNTGELFF. The V gene is TRBV5-3, the J gene TRBJ2-2, with D tentatively TRBD2 (6 bases). TRBV5-3 is an ORF for which the function is uncertain. This CDR3 region has 15 residues. V was clipped by 7 bases and J by 0 bases, with 13 bases between them.

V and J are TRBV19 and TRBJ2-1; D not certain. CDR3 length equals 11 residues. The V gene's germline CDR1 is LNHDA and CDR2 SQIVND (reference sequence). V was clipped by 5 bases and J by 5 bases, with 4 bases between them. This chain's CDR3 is CASSSNNEQFF. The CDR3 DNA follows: TGTGCCAGTAGTTCAAACAATGAGCAGTTCTTC.

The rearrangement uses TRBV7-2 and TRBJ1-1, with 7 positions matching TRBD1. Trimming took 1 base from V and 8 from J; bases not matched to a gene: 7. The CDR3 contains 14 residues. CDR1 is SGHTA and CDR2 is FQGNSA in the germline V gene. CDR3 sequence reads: CASSLVGQVSEAFF. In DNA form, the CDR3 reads TGTGCCAGCAGCTTAGTTGGACAGGTCTCAGAAGCTTTCTTT.

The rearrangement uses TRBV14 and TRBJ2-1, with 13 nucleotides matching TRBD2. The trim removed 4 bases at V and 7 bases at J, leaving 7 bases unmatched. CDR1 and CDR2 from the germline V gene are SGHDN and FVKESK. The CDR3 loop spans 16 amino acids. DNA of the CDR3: TGTGCCAGCAGCCGGTGGGGACTAGCGGGAAATAATGAGCAGTTCTTC. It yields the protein CASSRWGLAGNNEQFF.

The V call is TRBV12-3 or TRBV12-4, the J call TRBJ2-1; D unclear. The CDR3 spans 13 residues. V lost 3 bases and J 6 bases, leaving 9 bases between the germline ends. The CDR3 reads CASSFFGSNEQFF. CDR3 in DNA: TGTGCCAGCAGTTTTTTTGGGTCCAATGAGCAGTTCTTC.

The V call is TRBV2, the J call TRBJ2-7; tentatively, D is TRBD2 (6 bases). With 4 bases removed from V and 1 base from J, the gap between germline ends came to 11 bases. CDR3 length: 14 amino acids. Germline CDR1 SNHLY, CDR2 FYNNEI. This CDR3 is CASSAGGASYEQYF. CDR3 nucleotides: TGTGCCAGCAGTGCTGGAGGGGCGTCCTACGAGCAGTACTTC.

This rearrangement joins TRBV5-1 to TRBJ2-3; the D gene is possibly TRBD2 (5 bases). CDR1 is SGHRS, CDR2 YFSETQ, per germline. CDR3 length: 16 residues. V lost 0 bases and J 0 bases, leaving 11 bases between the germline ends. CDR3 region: CASSLGSGKSTDTQYF. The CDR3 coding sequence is TGCGCCAGCAGCTTGGGAAGCGGTAAGAGCACAGATACGCAGTATTTT. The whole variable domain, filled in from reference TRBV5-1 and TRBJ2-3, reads KAGVTQTPRYLIKTRGQQVTLSCSPISGHRSVSWYQQTPGQGLQFLFEYFSETQRNKGNFPGRFSGRQFSNSRSEMNVSTLELGDSALYLCASSLGSGKSTDTQYFGPGTRLTVL.